What follows are 29 T cell receptor beta chains derived from one specimen sequenced in a study of response to subunit inactivated influenza vaccine. TCRdb re-analysed the RT-PCR reads in MiXCR, keeping a single row per CDR3 protein. There are 550,000 to 800,000 distinct CDR3 sequences in the sample; 15% to 17% occur only once, and around a tenth lies in the top ten. The starting material was PBMCs from blood, obtained roughly 12 days after vaccination. Receptor source: a man between 50 and 59 years old who received an inactivated influenza vaccine.

The chain is built from TRBV4-3 and TRBJ1-1; weak D call: TRBD1 (6 bases). Germline V gives CDR1 LGHNA, CDR2 YSLEER. V shed 0 bases and J shed 8 bases, with 13 bases lying between them. The CDR3 covers 14 residues. The CDR3 protein is CASSQETRGSEAFF. CDR3 DNA sequence: TGCGCCAGCAGCCAAGAAACCAGGGGATCCGAAGCTTTCTTT.

This clonotype was counted only a few times. The chain joins TRBV12-3 or TRBV12-4 to TRBJ2-1, with 13 bases lining up with TRBD2. The CDR3 extends over 15 amino acids. V dropped 4 bases and J dropped 9; count of bases not matched to a gene: 6. The CDR3 protein is CASSSGLAGVSEQFF. The CDR3 DNA reads TGTGCCAGCAGTTCAGGACTAGCGGGGGTTAGTGAGCAGTTCTTC.

DNA of the CDR3: TGTGCCAGCAGCTCGACAGGGGGTTTTTACAATGAGCAGTTCTTC. Its translation: CASSSTGGFYNEQFF. V and J are TRBV7-2 and TRBJ2-1; the match to TRBD1 covers 9 bases. The CDR3 is made up of 15 amino acids. The germline V gene has CDR1 SGHTA and CDR2 FQGNSA. Losses at the gene ends were 4 bases for V and 4 bases for J; bases not matched to a gene: 5.

The chain uses TRBV7-2 and TRBJ2-2; D not certain. V was shortened by 5 bases and J by 1 base, with 8 bases between the two germline ends. CDR3 length equals 14 residues. Looked up from germline, CDR1 is SGHTA and CDR2 is FQGNSA. The CDR3 DNA sequence: TGTGCCAGCAGCGTCCGACTGAACACCGGGGAGCTGTTTTTT. Translation: CASSVRLNTGELFF.

This sequence joins TRBV9 and TRBJ2-3; maybe TRBD2 (6 bases). V dropped 2 bases and J dropped 6 bases, with 10 bases sitting between them. There are 13 residues in the CDR3. CDR1 and CDR2 (germline): SGDLS, YYNGEE. CDR3 coding DNA: TGTGCCAGCAGCGTCGGAGGAGGGGATACGCAGTATTTT. Translation gives CASSVGGGDTQYF. Using reference TRBV9 and TRBJ2-3 for the parts outside the CDR3, the full variable domain is DSGVTQTPKHLITATGQRVTLRCSPRSGDLSVYWYQQSLDQGLQFLIQYYNGEERAKGNILERFSAQQFPDLHSELNLSSLELGDSALYFCASSVGGGDTQYFGPGTRLTVL.

The chain has TRBV12-3 or TRBV12-4 and TRBJ1-1; 7 positions agree with TRBD1. The CDR3 runs 13 residues. V was clipped by 7 bases and J by 4 bases; unmatched bases: 6. The DNA for the CDR3 is TGTGCCAGCAAGACAGGGTTTGTCACTGAAGCTTTCTTT. Translated: CASKTGFVTEAFF.

V gene TRBV24-1 combines with J gene TRBJ2-5; D is unclear. This CDR3 has 14 amino acids. CDR1 KGHDR and CDR2 SFDVKD come from the germline V gene. Trimming took off 3 bases at V and 2 bases at J, with 9 bases between the two ends. The CDR3 sequence: CATSDVGIQETQYF. CDR3 DNA: TGTGCCACCAGTGATGTGGGAATTCAAGAGACCCAGTACTTC.

This clonotype has a handful of counts. This chain uses TRBV12-3 or TRBV12-4 with TRBJ2-3, with 9 bases matching TRBD1. This CDR3 has 15 residues. V lost 4 bases to trimming and J lost 1 base; unmatched junction nucleotides: 3. For the CDR3, the DNA is TGTGCCAGCAGTTCAGACAGGGGGGGCACAGATACGCAGTATTTT. This translates into CASSSDRGGTDTQYF.

A few counts support this clonotype. The chain links TRBV15 to TRBJ2-7; D may correspond to TRBD1 or TRBD2 (7 bases each). The germline gives CDR1 LNHNV, CDR2 YYDKDF (reference sequence). This CDR3 is 18 amino acids long. The V end lost 7 bases, the J end lost 2 bases, and 27 bases lay between the germline ends. For the CDR3, the DNA is TGTGCCACCAAAGGGGGTACAGGGGACTATCGATCGACCTACGAGCAGTACTTC. Its protein product is CATKGGTGDYRSTYEQYF.

This clonotype has only a few counts. This rearrangement joins TRBV2 to TRBJ2-1, with D possibly TRBD2 on 5 matching bases. The CDR3 runs 14 residues. Looked up from germline, CDR1 is SNHLY and CDR2 is FYNNEI. Trimming shortened V by 2 bases and J by 1 base, and 6 bases separated the two germline ends. This chain's CDR3 is CASSELASYNEQFF. CDR3 sequence (DNA): TGTGCCAGCAGTGAACTAGCTTCCTACAATGAGCAGTTCTTC.

In this sample, this clonotype turned up a few times. This chain links TRBV7-2 with TRBJ2-5; no firm D call. V lost 3 bases to trimming and J lost 5 bases, with 10 bases between them. The CDR3 consists of 13 residues. In germline, CDR1 is SGHTA, CDR2 FQGNSA. This chain's CDR3 is CASSFGLVETQYF. In DNA form, the CDR3 reads TGTGCCAGCAGCTTTGGGCTAGTGGAGACCCAGTACTTC.

There are a few counts of this clonotype. V usage is TRBV4-1 and J usage is TRBJ2-2; D tentatively reads TRBD1 or TRBD2 (6 bases each). CDR1 is MGHRA and CDR2 is YSYEKL in the germline V gene. The CDR3 covers 16 residues. Trimming took 3 bases from V and 7 from J, leaving 18 bases between them. CDR3 sequence (DNA): TGCGCCAGCAGCCAGTTACGGGGGCTCTCGGGCGGGGAGCTGTTTTTT. It codes for CASSQLRGLSGGELFF.

The chain combines TRBV12-3 or TRBV12-4 with TRBJ1-1, with a tentative D call TRBD1 (6 bases). The CDR3 loop spans 14 amino acids. V lost 7 bases and J 1 base, leaving 13 bases between the germline ends. CDR3 in amino acids: CASTGGTPNTEAFF. For the CDR3, the DNA is TGTGCCAGCACCGGCGGGACACCGAACACTGAAGCTTTCTTT.

This clonotype has only a few counts. The chain uses TRBV28 and TRBJ2-7; no firm D call. Looked up from germline, CDR1 is MDHEN and CDR2 is SYDVKM. Trimming pared 2 bases from V and 4 bases from J, leaving 12 bases between. The CDR3 loop spans 14 amino acids. This CDR3 is CASSLLAVTYEQYF. In DNA form, the CDR3 reads TGTGCCAGCAGTTTACTTGCCGTTACGTACGAGCAGTACTTC.

This clonotype appeared once. The chain carries TRBV6-5 and TRBJ1-5; D remains unclear. The CDR3 runs 13 residues. The germline V and J ends were trimmed by 2 bases and 4 bases, with 6 bases remaining between them. Germline-derived CDR1 and CDR2 are MNHEY and SVGAGI. The CDR3 DNA reads as TGTGCCAGCAGTTACGGGTTTAATCAGCCCCAGCATTTT. Translation gives CASSYGFNQPQHF.

This clonotype was recorded at least ten times. The chain employs TRBV3-1 and TRBJ2-2, with D possibly being TRBD2 (6 bases). The CDR3 totals 17 residues. V dropped 2 bases and J dropped 4 bases, with 17 bases sitting between them. CDR1 is LGHDT and CDR2 is YNNKEL in the germline V gene (reference sequence). Here the CDR3 reads CASSQTRTSTATGELFF. CDR3 nucleotides: TGTGCCAGCAGCCAAACCCGTACTAGCACGGCCACCGGGGAGCTGTTTTTT.

This clonotype has only a few counts. This sequence joins TRBV7-9 and TRBJ2-3, with TRBD1 identical over 7 bases. The CDR3 spans 14 residues. Per germline, CDR1 SEHNR and CDR2 FQNEAQ (reference sequence). The V and J ends lost 5 bases and 3 bases, in that order; junction bases with no gene match: 5. DNA of the CDR3: TGTGCCAGCAGCCGGGACAGCCCAACAGATACGCAGTATTTT. Amino acid sequence: CASSRDSPTDTQYF.

V is TRBV10-3 and J is TRBJ2-7; the match to TRBD2 covers 7 bases. J lost 1 base, V lost 4 bases, and 7 bases had no gene match. The CDR3 extends over 15 amino acids. Germline CDR1 reads ENHRY; CDR2 reads SYGVKD. The CDR3 DNA is TGTGCCATCAGTGGGGGGGGGACGGAGTCCTACGAGCAGTACTTC. As protein: CAISGGGTESYEQYF.

The chain employs TRBV20-1 and TRBJ1-1; D perhaps matches TRBD1 (5 bases). The CDR3 length is 12 residues. V lost 8 bases and J 2 bases, leaving 12 bases between the germline ends. CDR1 DFQATT and CDR2 SNEGSKA come from the germline V gene (reference sequence). CDR3 bases: TGCAGTCCCAGGGAGGATAACACTGAAGCTTTCTTT. Protein sequence: CSPREDNTEAFF.

This clonotype was seen a handful of times. This chain joins TRBV5-1 and TRBJ2-7, with D possibly being TRBD2 (5 bases). V dropped 9 bases and J dropped 4 bases, with 17 bases sitting between them. There are 13 residues in the CDR3. CDR1 and CDR2 from the germline V gene are SGHRS and YFSETQ. The CDR3 DNA reads TGCGCCACGGTACTAGGGAAGCAATACGAGCAGTACTTC. Amino acids: CATVLGKQYEQYF.

The gene calls are TRBV5-1 and TRBJ2-2, with 10 bases matching TRBD1. V lost 4 bases to trimming and J lost 4 bases; unmatched junction nucleotides: 4. The CDR3 loop spans 15 amino acids. CDR1 is SGHRS and CDR2 is YFSETQ in the germline V gene. The CDR3: CASSRDRGSTGELFF. CDR3 DNA: TGCGCCAGCAGCCGGGACAGGGGATCCACCGGGGAGCTGTTTTTT.

CDR3 coding DNA: TGTGCCAGCAGCTTATCGGACAGGTCCTCCTACGAGCAGTACTTC. Protein: CASSLSDRSSYEQYF. The chain employs TRBV7-2 and TRBJ2-7; TRBD1 matches at 7 bases. This CDR3 contains 15 residues. Germline-derived CDR1 and CDR2 are SGHTA and FQGNSA. V was clipped by 2 bases and J by 0 bases; unmatched bases: 4.

This sequence joins TRBV29-1 and TRBJ2-3; 8 bases are a match to TRBD2. With V trimmed by 7 bases and J by 0 bases, 6 bases remained unmatched. The CDR3 sequence is 14 residues long. CDR1 and CDR2 from the germline V gene are SQVTM and ANQGSEA. The chain's CDR3 is CSGTSSGSTDTQYF. CDR3 coding DNA: TGCAGCGGGACCTCTAGCGGGAGCACAGATACGCAGTATTTT.

The chain employs TRBV9 and TRBJ2-3, with D possibly being TRBD1 (6 bases). The CDR3 contains 14 residues. V was cut by 4 bases and J by 6 bases, with 15 bases left in between. The germline V gene has CDR1 SGDLS and CDR2 YYNGEE. Written as DNA, the CDR3 is TGTGCCAGCAGCTACGGGACAAGCCCTGATACGCAGTATTTT. Protein: CASSYGTSPDTQYF.

This clonotype was seen a handful of times. The DNA for the CDR3 is TGCGCCAGCAGCTTGGACGGTATGACGGGTGAAAAACTGTTTTTT. Protein sequence: CASSLDGMTGEKLFF. The rearrangement links TRBV5-1 to TRBJ1-4; D remains ambiguous. CDR3 length: 15 amino acids. Germline V gene lookup returns CDR1 SGHRS and CDR2 YFSETQ. Trimming stripped 0 bases from V and 7 bases from J, with 13 bases between.

The V gene is TRBV5-6, the J gene TRBJ2-5; D perhaps matches TRBD2 (6 bases). CDR1 is SGHDT, CDR2 YYEEEE, per germline. This CDR3 region has 14 residues. Trimming shortened V by 1 base and J by 5 bases, and 12 bases separated the two germline ends. CDR3 sequence: CASSLRRGGETQYF. CDR3 DNA: TGTGCCAGCAGCTTGAGGCGGGGTGGGGAGACCCAGTACTTC.

The chain joins TRBV3-1 to TRBJ1-2, with D unclear. V was shortened by 4 bases and J by 8 bases, with 11 bases between the two germline ends. In germline, CDR1 is LGHDT, CDR2 YNNKEL (reference sequence). This CDR3 is built from 12 residues. CDR3 loop: CASSLLSGGYTF. The CDR3 nucleotides are TGTGCCAGCAGCCTCCTTTCGGGCGGCTACACCTTC.

The chain couples TRBV3-1 to TRBJ2-5; D gene uncertain. The CDR3 is made up of 14 amino acids. CDR1 and CDR2 (germline): LGHDT, YNNKEL (reference sequence). V lost 1 base, J lost 10 bases, and 16 bases lay in between. The CDR3 DNA reads as TGTGCCAGCAGCCAAGGAGTCCTCGGAAATAGCCAGTACTTC. Translated: CASSQGVLGNSQYF.

This chain connects TRBV7-2 to TRBJ2-7; 10 bases are shared with TRBD1. Per germline, CDR1 SGHTA and CDR2 FQGNSA. The CDR3 has 16 amino acids. V dropped 4 bases and J dropped 3; count of bases not matched to a gene: 9. CDR3 in DNA: TGTGCCAGCAGCTCCCGGACAGGGGGGGGCCTCTACGAGCAGTACTTC. Translated: CASSSRTGGGLYEQYF.